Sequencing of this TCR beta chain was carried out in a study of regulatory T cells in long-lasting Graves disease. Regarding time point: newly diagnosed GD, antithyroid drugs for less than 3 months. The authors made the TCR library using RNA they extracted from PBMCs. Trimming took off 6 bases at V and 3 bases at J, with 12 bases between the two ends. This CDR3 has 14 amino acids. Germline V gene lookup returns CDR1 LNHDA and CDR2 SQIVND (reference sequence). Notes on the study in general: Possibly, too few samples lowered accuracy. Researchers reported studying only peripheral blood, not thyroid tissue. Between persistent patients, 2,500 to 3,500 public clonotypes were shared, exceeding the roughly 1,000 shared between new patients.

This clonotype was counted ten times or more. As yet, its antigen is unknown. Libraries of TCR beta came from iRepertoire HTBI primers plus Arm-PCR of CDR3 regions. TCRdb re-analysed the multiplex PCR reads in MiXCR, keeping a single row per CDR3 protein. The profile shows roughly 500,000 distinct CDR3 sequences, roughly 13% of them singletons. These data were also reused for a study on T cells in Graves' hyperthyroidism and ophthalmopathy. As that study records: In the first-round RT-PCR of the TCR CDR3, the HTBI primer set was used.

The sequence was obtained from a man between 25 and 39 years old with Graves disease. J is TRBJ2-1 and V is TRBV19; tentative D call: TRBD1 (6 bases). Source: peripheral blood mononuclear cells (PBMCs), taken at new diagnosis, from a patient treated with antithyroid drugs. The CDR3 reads CASSSEDSYNEQFF. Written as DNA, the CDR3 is TGTGCCAGTAGCTCGGAGGACAGCTACAATGAGCAGTTCTTC.